These 30 T cell receptor beta chains share one sample of origin, sequenced in a study of cytomegalovirus exposure and HLA in healthy donors. Primers included in the PCR were 60 Vbeta and 13 Jbeta primers. Data came from immunoSEQ multiplex PCR; TCRdb stores just in-frame clones and leaves some out. The sample lists 150,000 to 160,000 clones; 70% to 90% were seen once. Sequencing was carried out using PBMCs. These receptors all stem from a woman aged 18 to 35 in good health and CMV-seronegative.

The chain joins TRBV5-4 to TRBJ1-5; D not resolved. With 1 base removed from V and 5 bases from J, the gap between germline ends came to 10 bases. This CDR3 has 14 amino acids. Germline CDR1 SGHNT, CDR2 YYREEE (reference sequence). The DNA of the CDR3 is TGTGCCAGCAGCTTGCGGGGTTCTGATCAGCCCCAGCATTTT. Protein: CASSLRGSDQPQHF. The full variable domain, its missing parts supplied by reference TRBV5-4 and TRBJ1-5, is ETGVTQSPTHLIKTRGQQVTLRCSSQSGHNTVSWYQQALGQGPQFIFQYYREEENGRGNFPPRFSGLQFPNYSSELNVNALELDDSALYLCASSLRGSDQPQHFGDGTRLSIL.

The chain employs TRBV5-1 and TRBJ1-1, with 7 bases identical to TRBD1. The CDR3 is 13 amino acids. Trimming removed 4 bases from V and 11 bases from J; junction bases left unmatched: 11. Germline CDR1 reads SGHRS; CDR2 reads YFSETQ. The DNA of the CDR3 is TGCGCCAGCAGCGTCGGTTCCGGGACAGCGGCTTTCTTT. Translating it yields CASSVGSGTAAFF. The complete variable domain, with remaining parts taken from reference TRBV5-1 and TRBJ1-1, reads KAGVTQTPRYLIKTRGQQVTLSCSPISGHRSVSWYQQTPGQGLQFLFEYFSETQRNKGNFPGRFSGRQFSNSRSEMNVSTLELGDSALYLCASSVGSGTAAFFGQGTRLTVV.

The chain is built from TRBV6-5 and TRBJ1-6; D gene ambiguous. CDR3 length: 13 amino acids. Germline V gene data show CDR1 as MNHEY and CDR2 as SVGAGI. V lost 6 bases and J 8 bases, leaving 11 bases between the germline ends. DNA for the CDR3: TGTGCCAGCAGGCGGGTAGCTGATTCACCCCTCCACTTT. Its protein is CASRRVADSPLHF.

The chain joins TRBV16 to TRBJ2-1; 7 bases line up with TRBD2. Trimming removed 4 bases from V and 5 bases from J; junction bases left unmatched: 17. This CDR3 has 18 amino acids. Germline lookup yields CDR1 KGHSY and CDR2 FQNENV. The CDR3 is CASSRRPGDYLFHNEQFF. DNA of the CDR3: TGTGCCAGCAGCCGACGGCCTGGGGACTACCTTTTCCACAATGAGCAGTTCTTC.

V gene TRBV19 combines with J gene TRBJ2-5, with 9 bases matching TRBD1. CDR1 is LNHDA and CDR2 is SQIVND in the germline V gene (reference sequence). The V segment lost 6 bases and the J segment 5 bases; nucleotides outside the gene matches: 10. The CDR3 is 15 residues long. CDR3 loop: CASSRDREGRETQYF. In nucleotides, the CDR3 is TGTGCCAGTAGCCGGGACAGGGAGGGTAGGGAGACCCAGTACTTC.

The CDR3 here is CASSTRDRWQETQYF. The DNA of the CDR3 is TGTGCCAGCAGCACGCGCGACAGGTGGCAAGAGACCCAGTACTTC. The chain is built from TRBV7-9 and TRBJ2-5, with D possibly TRBD1 on 6 matching bases. The CDR3 has 15 amino acids. Germline CDR1 is SEHNR and CDR2 is FQNEAQ (reference sequence). The V end was cut by 5 bases, the J end by 2 bases, with 15 bases between.

The chain carries TRBV30 and TRBJ1-3, with TRBD1 identical over 12 bases. V was clipped by 7 bases and J by 4 bases; unmatched bases: 17. The CDR3 has 18 amino acids. Germline CDR1 GTSNPN, CDR2 SVGIG (reference sequence). The DNA for the CDR3 is TGTGCCTCGGGACCGGGACAGGGGGCTTCTCTGGCGGGAAACACCATATATTTT. Protein product: CASGPGQGASLAGNTIYF.

The rearrangement uses TRBV6-1 and TRBJ1-6; D is uncertain. This CDR3 has 13 amino acids. V lost 4 bases and J lost 6, with 7 bases in between. In germline, CDR1 is MNHNS, CDR2 SASEGT. The CDR3 DNA is TGTGCCAGCAGTGTGGAGGGTAATTCACCCCTCCACTTT. Translating gives CASSVEGNSPLHF.

This clone is medium-sized (0.01 to 0.1%) within its sample. The CDR3 DNA is TGTGCCAGCAGCTCGCGAGGGGACTCCTCTCAAGCTTTCTTT. Translated, it gives CASSSRGDSSQAFF. The rearrangement uses TRBV7-9 and TRBJ1-1, with D tentatively TRBD1 (5 bases). CDR1 and CDR2 (germline): SEHNR, FQNEAQ (reference sequence). The CDR3 is 14 amino acids. V lost 4 bases to trimming and J lost 9 bases, with 18 bases between them.

V usage is TRBV11-2 and J usage is TRBJ1-2, with D perhaps TRBD1 (6 bases). In germline, CDR1 is SGHAT, CDR2 FQNNGV. The CDR3 is 15 residues long. Trimming shortened V by 1 base and J by 1 base, and 10 bases separated the two germline ends. In DNA, the CDR3 is TGTGCCAGCAGCTTAGGGTTACAGGGTAACTATGGCTACACCTTC. Translation: CASSLGLQGNYGYTF.

The chain couples TRBV28 to TRBJ2-3, with D maybe TRBD2 (6 bases). CDR3 size: 15 residues. CDR1 is MDHEN, CDR2 SYDVKM, per germline. The germline V and J ends were trimmed by 2 bases and 5 bases, with 14 bases remaining between them. The CDR3 reads CASSLTGSPVDTQYF. The CDR3 coding sequence is TGTGCCAGCAGTTTAACCGGGAGTCCGGTAGATACGCAGTATTTT.

Comments on this clone: The junction does not match germline at one end; this may be a read error. The rearrangement joins TRBV14 to TRBJ2-3; D not resolved. The CDR3 loop spans 14 amino acids. Looked up from germline, CDR1 is SGHDN and CDR2 is FVKESK. The CDR3 loop reads CASSQEGSRRRGPF. The CDR3 bases are TGTGCCAGCAGCCAAGAGGGTTCGAGACGTCGAGGTCCCTTT.

This chain links TRBV5-5 with TRBJ1-1; TRBD1 aligns across 7 bases. CDR1 and CDR2 (germline): SGHKS, YYEKEE (reference sequence). The CDR3 extends over 15 amino acids. V lost 4 bases and J lost 4; bases outside the gene matches: 10. CDR3 protein: CASSDWGQPGTEAFF. As DNA, the CDR3 is TGTGCCAGCAGCGATTGGGGACAGCCGGGCACTGAAGCTTTCTTT.

The chain is built from TRBV7-2 and TRBJ2-5, with 8 bases that match TRBD2. Matching the DNA end better, TRBJ2-7 makes the J call doubtful. Germline V gene sequence: CDR1 SGHTA, CDR2 FQGNSA. There are 16 residues in the CDR3. The CDR3, as DNA: TGTGCCAGCAGCTTCTCACCCAGCGGGGGATTCTACGAGCAGTACTTC. Amino acids: CASSFSPSGGFYEQYF.

This clone was counted a few times. The V and J genes are TRBV12-5 and TRBJ2-5, with TRBD1 as a possible D gene (5 bases). V was trimmed by 1 base and J by 1 base, leaving 7 bases between them. This CDR3 is 14 amino acids long. The germline V gene encodes CDR1 LGHNT and CDR2 FRNRAP. The CDR3 DNA sequence: TGTGCTAGTGGTTTGGGCAGGGCCCAAGAGACCCAGTACTTC. Its translation is CASGLGRAQETQYF.

This sequence joins TRBV29-1 and TRBJ2-5; a weak D match, TRBD1 (5 bases). Trimming shortened V by 0 bases and J by 4 bases, and 12 bases separated the two germline ends. The length of the CDR3 is 14 residues. Germline assignment: CDR1 SQVTM and CDR2 ANQGSEA. The CDR3 DNA sequence: TGCAGCGTTGAAGATTGGGGCAAGGGAGAGACCCAGTACTTC. This translates into CSVEDWGKGETQYF.

V gene TRBV19 combines with J gene TRBJ2-4; tentative D call: TRBD2 (6 bases). In germline, CDR1 is LNHDA, CDR2 SQIVND (reference sequence). This CDR3 is built from 14 residues. The germline V and J ends were trimmed by 4 bases and 11 bases, with 18 bases remaining between them. Written as DNA, the CDR3 is TGTGCCAGTAGTACTCGCGGGGCCCAAGGGGTTCAGTACTTC. Amino acid sequence: CASSTRGAQGVQYF. Full variable domain (outside the CDR3, taken from reference TRBV19 and TRBJ2-4): DGGITQSPKYLFRKEGQNVTLSCEQNLNHDAMYWYRQDPGQGLRLIYYSQIVNDFQKGDIAEGYSVSREKKESFPLTVTSAQKNPTAFYLCASSTRGAQGVQYFGAGTRLSVL.

V usage is TRBV5-1 and J usage is TRBJ1-2; TRBD1 matches 8 bases. The CDR3 sequence is 12 residues long. Germline CDR1 reads SGHRS; CDR2 reads YFSETQ. V lost 3 bases to trimming and J lost 8 bases; unmatched junction nucleotides: 3. The CDR3 spells CASSSQGAGYTF. CDR3 DNA sequence: TGCGCCAGCAGCTCCCAGGGGGCGGGCTACACCTTC. Based on the CDR3 plus reference TRBV5-1 and TRBJ1-2, the full variable domain is KAGVTQTPRYLIKTRGQQVTLSCSPISGHRSVSWYQQTPGQGLQFLFEYFSETQRNKGNFPGRFSGRQFSNSRSEMNVSTLELGDSALYLCASSSQGAGYTFGSGTRLTVV.

The chain carries TRBV27 and TRBJ1-1, with D possibly matching TRBD1 (5 bases). The CDR3 loop spans 18 amino acids. The germline V gene has CDR1 MNHEY and CDR2 SMNVEV (reference sequence). V shed 2 bases and J shed 3 bases, with 22 bases lying between them. The CDR3 DNA reads TGTGCCAGCAGTTTAGCGCCTGGGGCACCAGGTATAGACACTGAAGCTTTCTTT. Its protein is CASSLAPGAPGIDTEAFF.

This sequence joins TRBV4-3 and TRBJ2-1, with 9 nucleotides matching TRBD2. Trimming removed 0 bases from V and 3 bases from J; junction bases left unmatched: 3. Germline V gene sequence: CDR1 LGHNA, CDR2 YSLEER. CDR3 length: 16 amino acids. CDR3 nucleotide sequence: TGCGCCAGCAGCCAAGATCCGCGGGGGGGCTACAATGAGCAGTTCTTC. This encodes CASSQDPRGGYNEQFF.

The chain joins TRBV6-1 to TRBJ2-7; possible D gene TRBD1, 6 bases. Looked up from germline, CDR1 is MNHNS and CDR2 is SASEGT. The CDR3 consists of 16 residues. Trimming shortened V by 2 bases and J by 3 bases, and 17 bases separated the two germline ends. The CDR3 reads CASSERGTPELYEQYF. The CDR3 DNA reads TGTGCCAGCAGTGAAAGGGGGACCCCCGAGCTCTACGAGCAGTACTTC.

The chain couples TRBV7-9 to TRBJ1-2, with TRBD1 matching 8 bases. This CDR3 is 14 amino acids long. J was trimmed by 2 bases and V by 4 bases; bases with no gene match: 3. Germline-derived CDR1 and CDR2 are SEHNR and FQNEAQ (reference sequence). The CDR3 loop reads CASSSQGVNYGYTF. The CDR3 DNA reads as TGTGCCAGCAGCTCACAGGGGGTGAACTATGGCTACACCTTC.

The CDR3 is CASSRGQGPSGQPQHF. For the CDR3, the DNA is TGTGCCAGCAGCCGTGGACAGGGTCCTAGCGGTCAGCCCCAGCATTTT. This sequence joins TRBV7-2 and TRBJ1-5, with 8 positions matching TRBD1. With V trimmed by 5 bases and J by 6 bases, 12 bases remained unmatched. The CDR3 has 16 residues. CDR1 is SGHTA and CDR2 is FQGNSA in the germline V gene.

This clone was seen more than once but under ten times. The gene calls are TRBV15 and TRBJ1-6; D might be TRBD1 (5 bases). The CDR3 sequence is 16 residues long. V lost 4 bases, J lost 0 bases, and 10 bases lay in between. CDR1 is LNHNV and CDR2 is YYDKDF in the germline V gene (reference sequence). CDR3 protein: CATSNGDFSYNSPLHF. For the CDR3, the DNA is TGTGCCACCAGCAATGGGGACTTCTCCTATAATTCACCCCTCCACTTT.

This chain uses TRBV28 with TRBJ1-2; 10 bases align to TRBD1. Germline V gives CDR1 MDHEN, CDR2 SYDVKM. J was trimmed by 4 bases and V by 10 bases; bases with no gene match: 12. The CDR3 spans 15 residues. The CDR3 DNA sequence: TGTGCCACCCTCGTCCCGGGACAGGGGTTCTATGGCTACACCTTC. Encoded protein: CATLVPGQGFYGYTF.

The gene calls are TRBV6-5 and TRBJ2-5; D uncertain. The CDR3 is made up of 13 amino acids. The V and J ends lost 0 bases and 5 bases respectively, with 7 bases between them. Germline CDR1 MNHEY, CDR2 SVGAGI. This CDR3 reads CASSYSNLETQYF. The CDR3 nucleotides read TGTGCCAGCAGTTACTCGAACTTGGAGACCCAGTACTTC.

The genes are TRBV2 and TRBJ1-6; D unresolved. Germline lookup yields CDR1 SNHLY and CDR2 FYNNEI. This CDR3 region has 14 residues. V lost 6 bases and J 6 bases, leaving 12 bases between the germline ends. Here the CDR3 reads CASSNQAPNSPLHF. The CDR3, as DNA: TGTGCCAGCAGCAACCAGGCGCCTAATTCACCCCTCCACTTT.

The chain employs TRBV6-5 and TRBJ2-1, with TRBD2 identical over 7 bases. Germline CDR1 MNHEY, CDR2 SVGAGI. This CDR3 has 13 residues. Trimming cost V 10 bases and J 13 bases; bases outside gene matches: 16. CDR3 amino acids: CATQEGTIGVQFF. Written as DNA, the CDR3 is TGTGCCACCCAAGAAGGGACTATCGGCGTCCAGTTCTTC.

This clone was seen only once. The chain employs TRBV4-1 and TRBJ1-6, with 9 positions matching TRBD1. Germline CDR1 reads MGHRA; CDR2 reads YSYEKL. The CDR3 covers 18 residues. After removal of 3 bases from V and 2 bases from J, the junction contained 8 bases not matched to a gene. The CDR3 DNA follows: TGCGCCAGCAGCCACCTATGGGACAGGGACCCCTATAATTCACCCCTCCACTTT. This codes for CASSHLWDRDPYNSPLHF.

The chain combines TRBV19 with TRBJ1-4, with TRBD1 matching over 9 bases. The CDR3 totals 14 residues. Germline V gene lookup returns CDR1 LNHDA and CDR2 SQIVND (reference sequence). V lost 7 bases, J lost 6 bases, and 6 bases stayed unmatched. CDR3 amino acids: CASTTGTGYEKLFF. For the CDR3, the DNA is TGTGCCAGTACCACCGGGACAGGGTATGAAAAACTGTTTTTT.